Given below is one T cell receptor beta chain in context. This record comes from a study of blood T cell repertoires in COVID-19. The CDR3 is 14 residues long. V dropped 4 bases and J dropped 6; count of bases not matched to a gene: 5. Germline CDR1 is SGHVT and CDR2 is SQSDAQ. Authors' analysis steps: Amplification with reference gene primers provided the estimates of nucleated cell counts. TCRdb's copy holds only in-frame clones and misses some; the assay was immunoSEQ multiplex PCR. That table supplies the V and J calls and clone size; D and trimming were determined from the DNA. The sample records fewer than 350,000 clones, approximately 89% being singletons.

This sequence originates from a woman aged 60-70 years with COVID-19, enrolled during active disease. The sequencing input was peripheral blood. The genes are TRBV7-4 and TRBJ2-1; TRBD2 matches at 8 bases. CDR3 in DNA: TGTGCCAGCAGCTCATGCCGGGGGGGCAATGAGCAGTTCTTC. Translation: CASSSCRGGNEQFF.